Each of the 18 T cell receptor beta chains below was sequenced from the same sample in a study of blood T cell repertoires in COVID-19. Sequencing was performed with immunoSEQ multiplex PCR; in TCRdb, only in-frame clones are kept and a portion is missing. Here the sample spans about 23,000 clones, 94% being singletons. Material: peripheral blood. All receptors derive from a woman between 45 and 65 years old with active COVID-19.

This chain joins TRBV11-1 and TRBJ1-4, with 8 bases matching TRBD1. From germline, CDR1 is SGHAT and CDR2 FQDESV (reference sequence). This CDR3 region has 13 residues. The junction had 2 bases not matched to a gene; V was cut back by 5 bases and J by 6 bases. This chain's CDR3 is CASSETGDEKLFF. The CDR3 coding sequence is TGTGCCAGCAGCGAGACAGGGGATGAAAAACTGTTTTTT.

This clone was seen only once. The chain couples TRBV7-8 to TRBJ1-1; 8 bases align to TRBD1. Per the germline V gene, CDR1 is SGHVS and CDR2 is FQNEAQ. J was trimmed by 2 bases and V by 5 bases; bases with no gene match: 4. This CDR3 has 14 amino acids. In DNA, the CDR3 is TGTGCCAGCAGCCTAGGGACAGGAAACACTGAAGCTTTCTTT. Translation gives CASSLGTGNTEAFF.

This clone was detected only a few times. The rearrangement joins TRBV28 to TRBJ2-6, with 8 bases identical to TRBD1. CDR3 length: 15 residues. Trimming at V came to 9 bases and at J to 2 bases, leaving 6 bases not matched to a gene. Per germline, CDR1 MDHEN and CDR2 SYDVKM. The CDR3 spells CASRTGLAGANVLTF. The CDR3 nucleotides are TGTGCCAGTCGGACAGGGTTGGCTGGGGCCAACGTCCTGACTTTC.

As regards this clone: The junction does not match germline at one end; this may be a read error. The rearrangement links TRBV28 to TRBJ1-3; D is unresolved. This CDR3 is 12 amino acids long. CDR1 and CDR2 from the germline V gene are MDHEN and SYDVKM. The DNA of the CDR3 is TGTGCCAGCAGTTTTTCCGGGCAGCGAGCGGATTTT. As protein: CASSFSGQRADF. Drawing the rest from reference TRBV28 and TRBJ1-3, the complete variable domain is DVKVTQSSRYLVKRTGEKVFLECVQDMDHENMFWYRQDPGLGLRLIYFSYDVKMKEKGDIPEGYSVSREKKERFSLILESASTNQTSMYLCASSFSGQRADFGEGSWLTVV.

The CDR3 protein is CAISGQGANSPLHF. CDR3 nucleotides: TGTGCCATCAGTGGACAGGGGGCTAATTCACCCCTCCACTTT. The chain recombines TRBV10-3 with TRBJ1-6; 10 positions agree with TRBD1. Trimming at V came to 4 bases and at J to 6 bases, leaving 0 bases not matched to a gene. This CDR3 region has 14 residues. Germline CDR1 and CDR2: ENHRY and SYGVKD.

The chain uses TRBV6-5 and TRBJ2-3; D might be TRBD2 (6 bases). The germline CDR1 and CDR2 sequences are MNHEY and SVGAGI. The V end was cut by 6 bases, the J end by 8 bases, with 21 bases between. This CDR3 has 15 amino acids. CDR3 protein: CASSAQWWAGGTQYF. The CDR3 coding sequence is TGTGCCAGCAGCGCGCAGTGGTGGGCCGGGGGTACGCAGTATTTT.

The chain recombines TRBV6-5 with TRBJ1-2, with TRBD1 matching 7 bases. This CDR3 has 13 amino acids. V lost 5 bases and J lost 4; bases outside the gene matches: 4. Germline CDR1 and CDR2: MNHEY and SVGAGI. CDR3 sequence (DNA): TGTGCCAGCAGTCCGGACAGGTTCTATGGCTACACCTTC. This gives the protein CASSPDRFYGYTF.

The chain has TRBV4-2 and TRBJ2-1, with 11 nucleotides matching TRBD2. Germline V gives CDR1 LGHNA, CDR2 YNFKEQ. V shed 4 bases and J 8 bases; nucleotides not matched to a gene: 4. This CDR3 comprises 14 residues. CDR3 nucleotide sequence: TGTGCCAGCAGCCTTAGCGGGGGGGCCGATGAGCAGTTCTTC. It codes for CASSLSGGADEQFF.

The V call is TRBV4-1, the J call TRBJ1-2, with D unclear. Trimming removed 3 bases from V and 3 bases from J, with 8 bases in between. CDR1 is MGHRA and CDR2 is YSYEKL in the germline V gene. The CDR3 loop spans 13 amino acids. In DNA, the CDR3 is TGCGCCAGCAGCCATGAACAGCACTATGGCTACACCTTC. Its protein product is CASSHEQHYGYTF.

The chain has TRBV6-5 and TRBJ1-4; TRBD1 agrees at 8 bases. V gave up 0 bases and J gave up 6 bases; unmatched junction bases: 3. This CDR3 is 15 amino acids long. Germline V gives CDR1 MNHEY, CDR2 SVGAGI. Here the CDR3 DNA reads TGTGCCAGCAGTTACTCGGGACAGGTTCATGAAAAACTGTTTTTT. Amino acids: CASSYSGQVHEKLFF.

The rearrangement joins TRBV6-5 to TRBJ1-1; tentative D call: TRBD1 (5 bases). This CDR3 is built from 11 residues. V was trimmed by 4 bases and J by 11 bases, leaving 11 bases between them. CDR1 and CDR2 (germline): MNHEY, SVGAGI. The CDR3 is CASSSGVLAFF. The CDR3 DNA follows: TGTGCCAGCAGTTCGGGGGTTTTGGCTTTCTTT.

V usage is TRBV19 and J usage is TRBJ1-1; TRBD1 might be the D (5 bases). This CDR3 spans 12 amino acids. V lost 8 bases, J lost 4 bases, and 11 bases lay in between. The V gene's germline CDR1 is LNHDA and CDR2 SQIVND (reference sequence). The CDR3 loop reads CASESRGTEAFF. DNA for the CDR3: TGTGCCAGTGAGAGTAGGGGCACTGAAGCTTTCTTT.

This clone was counted a few times. The chain has TRBV5-1 and TRBJ2-7, with D tentatively TRBD1 (5 bases). CDR3 length: 13 amino acids. The germline V gene encodes CDR1 SGHRS and CDR2 YFSETQ. V shed 2 bases and J shed 1 base, with 7 bases lying between them. The CDR3 DNA reads as TGCGCCAGCAGCTTTTCAGGGTCCTACGAGCAGTACTTC. This gives the protein CASSFSGSYEQYF.

CDR3 DNA: TGTGCCAGTAGTATGGCCAATTATCAGCCCCAGCATTTT. Translating gives CASSMANYQPQHF. This rearrangement joins TRBV19 to TRBJ1-5; D remains unclear. The CDR3 extends over 13 amino acids. Trimming removed 3 bases from V and 5 bases from J, with 8 bases in between. Germline V gene data show CDR1 as LNHDA and CDR2 as SQIVND (reference sequence).

V gene TRBV7-8 combines with J gene TRBJ1-4; 9 bases align to TRBD1. This CDR3 is built from 18 residues. Per germline, CDR1 SGHVS and CDR2 FQNEAQ. V lost 5 bases, J lost 8 bases, and 18 bases stayed unmatched. In nucleotides, the CDR3 is TGTGCCAGCAGCCGGGAGGGGACAGGGACGATTTTGCGGGAAAAACTGTTTTTT. Residues: CASSREGTGTILREKLFF.

This sequence joins TRBV7-3 and TRBJ2-5; TRBD2 matches at 7 bases. The germline gives CDR1 SGHTA, CDR2 FQGTGA. The CDR3 loop spans 14 amino acids. V lost 1 base and J lost 5; bases outside the gene matches: 4. DNA for the CDR3: TGTGCCAGCAGCTTAAGCGGGAGCGATGAGACCCAGTACTTC. It encodes CASSLSGSDETQYF.

This chain uses TRBV19 with TRBJ2-7, with a weak D call TRBD2 (5 bases). V lost 5 bases and J lost 0, with 14 bases in between. The CDR3 sequence is 15 residues long. Germline V gene sequence: CDR1 LNHDA, CDR2 SQIVND (reference sequence). This CDR3 is CASSPLARSSYEQYF. The CDR3 DNA reads TGTGCCAGTAGTCCTTTAGCGAGAAGCTCCTACGAGCAGTACTTC.

This rearrangement joins TRBV5-1 to TRBJ2-7; tentatively, D is TRBD1 (5 bases). Trimming took off 4 bases at V and 0 bases at J, with 11 bases between the two ends. The CDR3 loop spans 14 amino acids. Germline CDR1 reads SGHRS; CDR2 reads YFSETQ. The CDR3 sequence is CASSPDTSSYEQYF. CDR3 in DNA: TGCGCCAGCAGCCCGGACACGAGCTCCTACGAGCAGTACTTC.